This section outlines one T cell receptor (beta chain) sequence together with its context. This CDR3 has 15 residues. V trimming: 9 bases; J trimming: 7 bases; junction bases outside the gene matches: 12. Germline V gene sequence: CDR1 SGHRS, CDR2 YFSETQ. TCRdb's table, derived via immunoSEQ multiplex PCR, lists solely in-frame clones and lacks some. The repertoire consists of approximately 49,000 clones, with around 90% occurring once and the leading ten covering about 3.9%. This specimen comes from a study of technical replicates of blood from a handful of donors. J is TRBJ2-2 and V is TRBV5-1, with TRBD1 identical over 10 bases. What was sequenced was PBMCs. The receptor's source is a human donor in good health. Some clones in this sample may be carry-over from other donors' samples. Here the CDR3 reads CATQPGQGRIGELFF. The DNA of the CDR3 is TGCGCCACCCAACCGGGACAGGGGAGGATCGGGGAGCTGTTTTTT.